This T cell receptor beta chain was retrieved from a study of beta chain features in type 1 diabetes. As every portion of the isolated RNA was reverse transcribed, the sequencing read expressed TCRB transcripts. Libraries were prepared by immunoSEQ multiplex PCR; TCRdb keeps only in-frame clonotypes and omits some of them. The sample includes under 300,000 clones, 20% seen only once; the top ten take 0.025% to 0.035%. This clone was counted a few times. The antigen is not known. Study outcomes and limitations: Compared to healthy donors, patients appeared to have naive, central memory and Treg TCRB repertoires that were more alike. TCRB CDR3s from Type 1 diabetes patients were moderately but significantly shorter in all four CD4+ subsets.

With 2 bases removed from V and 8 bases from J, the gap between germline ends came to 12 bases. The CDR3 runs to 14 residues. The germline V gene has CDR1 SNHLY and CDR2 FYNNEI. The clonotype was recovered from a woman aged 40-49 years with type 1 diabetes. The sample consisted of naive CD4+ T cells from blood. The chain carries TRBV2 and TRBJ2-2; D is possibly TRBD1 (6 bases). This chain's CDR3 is CASSEYRAGGELFF. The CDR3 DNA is TGTGCCAGCAGTGAATACAGGGCGGGTGGGGAGCTGTTTTTT.